Below, 28 T cell receptor beta chains from the same sample are listed, as sequenced in a study of shared clonotypes between healthy human individuals. Repertoires were generated with immunoSEQ multiplex PCR, while TCRdb's copy carries only in-frame clones and drops some. The sample has fewer than 2.5 million clones, 93% seen once. The sample comprised naive CD4+ T cells from PBMCs. Subset given: CD45RA+ positively selected. The receptor source for this set is a man between 18 and 35 years old in good health. Some clones in this sample may be carry-over from other donors' samples.

To note about this clone: This sample includes further DNA sequences coding for the same CDR3. The chain carries TRBV7-2 and TRBJ2-5; weak D call: TRBD1 (6 bases). This CDR3 region has 14 residues. Germline CDR1 SGHTA, CDR2 FQGNSA. V was clipped by 5 bases and J by 4 bases, with 14 bases between them. This CDR3 reads CASSPSGTRETQYF. For the CDR3, the DNA is TGTGCCAGCAGCCCTTCCGGGACACGAGAGACCCAGTACTTC.

The genes are TRBV27 and TRBJ2-5; tentatively, D is TRBD2 (5 bases). The CDR3 is 14 amino acids. Germline V gene sequence: CDR1 MNHEY, CDR2 SMNVEV (reference sequence). V was cut by 8 bases and J by 0 bases, with 13 bases left in between. DNA for the CDR3: TGTGCCAGCCGCTCGGACGGGGACCAAGAGACCCAGTACTTC. Its translation: CASRSDGDQETQYF.

As concerns this clone: The identical CDR3 is also encoded by other nucleotide sequences in the sample. The chain joins TRBV18 to TRBJ1-2; D possibly corresponds to TRBD1 (5 bases). Germline assignment: CDR1 KGHSH and CDR2 LQKENI. The CDR3 runs to 13 residues. Trimming stripped 6 bases from V and 2 bases from J, with 10 bases between. Written as DNA, the CDR3 is TGTGCCAGCTCGCCAGGGACCAACTATGGCTACACCTTC. This sequence encodes CASSPGTNYGYTF.

CDR3 DNA sequence: TGTGCCAGTATGTCCAGGTTGGGGCGGGAGGGGTACAATGAGCAGTTCTTC. Translated: CASMSRLGREGYNEQFF. The genes are TRBV19 and TRBJ2-1, with TRBD2 identical over 9 bases. Germline CDR1 and CDR2: LNHDA and SQIVND (reference sequence). With V trimmed by 7 bases and J by 4 bases, 14 bases remained unmatched. This CDR3 is built from 17 residues. The whole variable domain, filled in from reference TRBV19 and TRBJ2-1, reads DGGITQSPKYLFRKEGQNVTLSCEQNLNHDAMYWYRQDPGQGLRLIYYSQIVNDFQKGDIAEGYSVSREKKESFPLTVTSAQKNPTAFYLCASMSRLGREGYNEQFFGPGTRLTVL.

This clone was detected only once. The chain joins TRBV27 to TRBJ2-2, with D perhaps TRBD1 (5 bases). This CDR3 is built from 15 residues. V was trimmed by 5 bases and J by 8 bases, leaving 18 bases between them. In germline, CDR1 is MNHEY, CDR2 SMNVEV (reference sequence). The CDR3 coding sequence is TGTGCCAGCAGTCCTAGACAGACCCTAGGGGGGGAGCTGTTTTTT. This sequence encodes CASSPRQTLGGELFF.

The chain has TRBV7-3 and TRBJ1-4; the D gene is possibly TRBD1 (5 bases). Trimming removed 2 bases from V and 8 bases from J, with 15 bases in between. Germline V lookup: CDR1 SGHTA, CDR2 FQGTGA. The CDR3 has 15 amino acids. CDR3 protein: CASSLSQVKNEKLFF. The CDR3 DNA reads as TGTGCCAGCAGCTTATCACAGGTTAAAAACGAAAAACTGTTTTTT. The variable domain in full, completed from reference TRBV7-3 and TRBJ1-4, reads GAGVSQTPSNKVTEKGKYVELRCDPISGHTALYWYRQSLGQGPEFLIYFQGTGAADDSGLPNDRFFAVRPEGSVSTLKIQRTERGDSAVYLCASSLSQVKNEKLFFGSGTQLSVL.

This chain joins TRBV14 and TRBJ2-1, with D uncertain. The CDR3 is 16 amino acids. Germline V gene sequence: CDR1 SGHDN, CDR2 FVKESK. The V and J ends lost 1 base and 0 bases respectively, with 10 bases between them. CDR3 DNA: TGTGCCAGCAGCCAAGCCGGGTCCTTCTCCTACAATGAGCAGTTCTTC. This encodes CASSQAGSFSYNEQFF.

This clone has a count of ten or more. The identical CDR3 is also encoded by other nucleotide sequences in the sample. The chain recombines TRBV5-1 with TRBJ2-7; D uncertain. CDR3 length: 11 residues. Trimming shortened V by 0 bases and J by 3 bases, and 1 base separated the two germline ends. The germline V gene has CDR1 SGHRS and CDR2 YFSETQ. As DNA, the CDR3 is TGCGCCAGCAGCTTGGACTACGAGCAGTACTTC. Residues: CASSLDYEQYF.

J is TRBJ2-3 and V is TRBV27; 8 bases match TRBD2. Germline CDR1 is MNHEY and CDR2 is SMNVEV (reference sequence). Trimming at V came to 6 bases and at J to 2 bases, leaving 7 bases not matched to a gene. The CDR3 is 15 amino acids. The CDR3 nucleotides read TGTGCCAGCAGGCCCACTAGCGGCCACACAGATACGCAGTATTTT. This translates into CASRPTSGHTDTQYF.

This rearrangement joins TRBV18 to TRBJ1-4; possibly TRBD1 for D (5 bases). CDR1 is KGHSH, CDR2 LQKENI, per germline. CDR3 length: 13 residues. Trimming pared 2 bases from V and 8 bases from J, leaving 9 bases between. The CDR3 is CASSPMRGEKLFF. The CDR3 DNA follows: TGTGCCAGCTCACCAATGAGGGGCGAAAAACTGTTTTTT.

This clone was found a few times. The V gene is TRBV10-3, the J gene TRBJ2-5; the D gene could be TRBD1 or TRBD2 (5 bases each). Germline V gene data show CDR1 as ENHRY and CDR2 as SYGVKD. The CDR3 has 14 residues. With 5 bases removed from V and 2 bases from J, the gap between germline ends came to 12 bases. CDR3: CAISRPGTQETQYF. The CDR3 nucleotides are TGTGCCATCAGTCGACCGGGGACGCAAGAGACCCAGTACTTC.

The chain has TRBV6-1 and TRBJ2-2; a weak D match, TRBD1 (6 bases). The germline gives CDR1 MNHNS, CDR2 SASEGT. The V end lost 8 bases, the J end lost 5 bases, and 15 bases lay between the germline ends. The CDR3 contains 14 residues. CDR3 bases: TGTGCCAGCCGCTGGGACACCAAGACCGGGGAGCTGTTTTTT. It is translated as CASRWDTKTGELFF.

The chain joins TRBV5-1 to TRBJ1-1; D call uncertain. Germline loops: CDR1 SGHRS, CDR2 YFSETQ. This CDR3 contains 13 residues. The V end was cut by 1 base, the J end by 2 bases, with 6 bases between. The CDR3 nucleotides read TGCGCCAGCAGCTTGAACACCAACACTGAAGCTTTCTTT. This gives the protein CASSLNTNTEAFF.

The genes are TRBV5-1 and TRBJ2-2; D unclear. The germline V gene has CDR1 SGHRS and CDR2 YFSETQ. This CDR3 has 15 amino acids. Trimming left V 0 bases short and J 3 bases short, with 9 bases between. CDR3 coding DNA: TGCGCCAGCAGCTTGGCCGGGCAGCACACCGGGGAGCTGTTTTTT. Protein: CASSLAGQHTGELFF.

The DNA of the CDR3 is TGTGCCAGCAGCTTAGGGCTAGCGGGAGGTACTGTGGAGACCCAGTACTTC. It encodes CASSLGLAGGTVETQYF. The rearrangement links TRBV11-3 to TRBJ2-5; TRBD2 agrees at 11 bases. V was pared by 1 base and J by 5 bases, with 9 bases of the junction left unmatched. Germline CDR1 and CDR2: SGHNT and YENEEA. This CDR3 has 17 amino acids. Filled out from reference TRBV11-3 and TRBJ2-5, the complete variable domain reads EAGVVQSPRYKIIEKKQPVAFWCNPISGHNTLYWYLQNLGQGPELLIRYENEEAVDDSQLPKDRFSAERLKGVDSTLKIQPAELGDSAVYLCASSLGLAGGTVETQYFGPGTRLLVL.

The chain is built from TRBV2 and TRBJ1-2; the D gene is possibly TRBD1 (6 bases). Trimming shortened V by 2 bases and J by 3 bases, and 10 bases separated the two germline ends. This CDR3 has 14 residues. CDR1 and CDR2 (germline): SNHLY, FYNNEI. CDR3 in amino acids: CASSEQGKDYGYTF. The CDR3 nucleotides read TGTGCCAGCAGTGAACAGGGGAAGGACTATGGCTACACCTTC. The whole variable domain, remainder taken from reference TRBV2 and TRBJ1-2, is EPEVTQTPSHQVTQMGQEVILRCVPISNHLYFYWYRQILGQKVEFLVSFYNNEISEKSEIFDDQFSVERPDGSNFTLKIRSTKLEDSAMYFCASSEQGKDYGYTFGSGTRLTVV.

A single count supports this clone. The chain couples TRBV7-3 to TRBJ1-1; 9 bases line up with TRBD1. Germline lookup yields CDR1 SGHTA and CDR2 FQGTGA. The CDR3 contains 15 residues. J lost 0 bases, V lost 6 bases, and 5 bases had no gene match. As DNA, the CDR3 is TGTGCCAGCAGTCCAACAGGGGGCATGAACACTGAAGCTTTCTTT. As protein: CASSPTGGMNTEAFF.

This sequence joins TRBV30 and TRBJ2-2, with D tentatively TRBD2 (6 bases). Germline V gene lookup returns CDR1 GTSNPN and CDR2 SVGIG (reference sequence). V lost 4 bases, J lost 2 bases, and 14 bases lay in between. The CDR3 runs 15 residues. The chain's CDR3 is CAWKNREKNTGELFF. CDR3 nucleotides: TGTGCCTGGAAGAACCGGGAGAAAAACACCGGGGAGCTGTTTTTT.

This chain uses TRBV5-1 with TRBJ2-1, with 14 bases aligning to TRBD2. The V gene's germline CDR1 is SGHRS and CDR2 YFSETQ. The CDR3 has 20 residues. The V and J ends lost 2 bases and 9 bases, in that order; junction bases with no gene match: 19. The CDR3 bases are TGCGCCAGCAGCTTAGGACGGGACAGGGGACTAGCGGGAGCCCAGAGTGAGCAGTTCTTC. Encoded protein: CASSLGRDRGLAGAQSEQFF.

The chain recombines TRBV28 with TRBJ2-7; tentative D call: TRBD1 (6 bases). The CDR3 sequence is 15 residues long. Trimming removed 5 bases at V and 3 bases at J, with 17 bases between. Germline CDR1 MDHEN, CDR2 SYDVKM. DNA of the CDR3: TGTGCCAGCAGTCCTGCCCAACAGGGATACTACGAGCAGTACTTC. Translation gives CASSPAQQGYYEQYF. The variable domain in full, with the rest retrieved from reference TRBV28 and TRBJ2-7, is DVKVTQSSRYLVKRTGEKVFLECVQDMDHENMFWYRQDPGLGLRLIYFSYDVKMKEKGDIPEGYSVSREKKERFSLILESASTNQTSMYLCASSPAQQGYYEQYFGPGTRLTVT.

The chain combines TRBV5-4 with TRBJ2-1, with 9 positions matching TRBD2. CDR1 SGHNT and CDR2 YYREEE come from the germline V gene (reference sequence). V shed 6 bases and J 0 bases; nucleotides not matched to a gene: 7. This CDR3 spans 16 amino acids. CDR3 protein: CASTKYSGGSYNEQFF. DNA of the CDR3: TGTGCCAGCACCAAATATAGCGGGGGCTCCTACAATGAGCAGTTCTTC.

The chain carries TRBV27 and TRBJ1-1, with 8 bases identical to TRBD1. The V gene end was trimmed by 8 bases and the J gene end by 4 bases; junction bases not matched to a gene: 18. This CDR3 contains 17 residues. The V gene's germline CDR1 is MNHEY and CDR2 SMNVEV (reference sequence). CDR3 region: CASRLSRPRTGSTEAFF. The CDR3 DNA sequence: TGTGCCAGCCGACTAAGTCGCCCCCGGACAGGGAGCACTGAAGCTTTCTTT.

V is TRBV19 and J is TRBJ2-1, with TRBD2 identical over 7 bases. J was trimmed by 2 bases and V by 6 bases; bases with no gene match: 4. Germline V gene lookup returns CDR1 LNHDA and CDR2 SQIVND (reference sequence). CDR3 length equals 14 residues. The CDR3, as DNA: TGTGCCAGTAGCGGCGGGAGACCCTACAATGAGCAGTTCTTC. Translation: CASSGGRPYNEQFF.

This chain connects TRBV15 to TRBJ1-2; D ambiguous. The germline CDR1 and CDR2 sequences are LNHNV and YYDKDF (reference sequence). This CDR3 region has 12 residues. The V gene lost 5 bases and the J gene lost 2 bases, with 6 bases spanning the gap. The CDR3 sequence: CATSSRNYGYTF. In DNA form, the CDR3 reads TGTGCCACCAGCTCCCGGAACTATGGCTACACCTTC.

The rearrangement joins TRBV9 to TRBJ2-2; D ambiguous. V dropped 4 bases and J dropped 7 bases, with 8 bases sitting between them. The CDR3 sequence is 12 residues long. CDR1 and CDR2 from the germline V gene are SGDLS and YYNGEE. In nucleotides, the CDR3 is TGTGCCAGCAGCTTCGGTATCGGGGAGCTGTTTTTT. Translating gives CASSFGIGELFF. The full variable domain, with the rest looked up from reference TRBV9 and TRBJ2-2, is DSGVTQTPKHLITATGQRVTLRCSPRSGDLSVYWYQQSLDQGLQFLIQYYNGEERAKGNILERFSAQQFPDLHSELNLSSLELGDSALYFCASSFGIGELFFGEGSRLTVL.

This clone occurred a few times. V and J are TRBV30 and TRBJ1-1; D gene unclear. The CDR3 loop spans 13 amino acids. Trimming shortened V by 3 bases and J by 6 bases, and 14 bases separated the two germline ends. From germline, CDR1 is GTSNPN and CDR2 SVGIG (reference sequence). The CDR3 loop is CAWSGNWWAEAFF. The CDR3 coding sequence is TGTGCCTGGAGCGGTAATTGGTGGGCTGAAGCTTTCTTT.

This sequence joins TRBV11-2 and TRBJ2-7; D is ambiguous. Germline CDR1 SGHAT, CDR2 FQNNGV. V lost 0 bases and J lost 2, with 14 bases in between. The CDR3 has 16 residues. The CDR3 nucleotides read TGTGCCAGCAGCTTAGATTCACGGAATAGTGCCTACGAGCAGTACTTC. This encodes CASSLDSRNSAYEQYF. Combining the CDR3 with reference TRBV11-2 and TRBJ2-7 gives the whole variable domain EAGVAQSPRYKIIEKRQSVAFWCNPISGHATLYWYQQILGQGPKLLIQFQNNGVVDDSQLPKDRFSAERLKGVDSTLKIQPAKLEDSAVYLCASSLDSRNSAYEQYFGPGTRLTVT.

The chain recombines TRBV5-6 with TRBJ2-3, with TRBD1 matching over 11 bases. CDR3 size: 15 residues. After removal of 4 bases from V and 4 bases from J, the junction contained 5 bases not matched to a gene. The germline V gene encodes CDR1 SGHDT and CDR2 YYEEEE. The CDR3 loop is CASSVGQGAADTQYF. The DNA of the CDR3 is TGTGCCAGCAGCGTAGGACAGGGGGCCGCAGATACGCAGTATTTT.